This T cell receptor (beta chain) was captured in a study of chronic HIV infection and antiretroviral therapy. TCRdb processed the 5' RACE reads anew with MiXCR; each CDR3 protein has one entry. The sample holds about 38,000 distinct CDR3 sequences, around 8.7% seen once. In this sample, this clonotype turned up a few times. Looked up from germline, CDR1 is MDHEN and CDR2 is SYDVKM. CDR3 length equals 16 residues. Trimming cost V 2 bases and J 0 bases, with 12 bases left between them. The chain couples TRBV28 to TRBJ2-3, with D perhaps TRBD2 (5 bases). What was sequenced was peripheral blood. This receptor was identified in an adult who had HIV and had not received antiretroviral therapy, or was an uninfected healthy control (not recorded which). The DNA for the CDR3 is TGTGCCAGCAGTTTAGACTACGGGCAGAGCACAGATACGCAGTATTTT. Its protein is CASSLDYGQSTDTQYF.